A single sample is the source of the 10 T cell receptor beta chains below, sequenced in a study of T cells in Graves' hyperthyroidism and ophthalmopathy. Amplified TCR beta CDR3 regions derived from RNA transcripts. The primer set for the first-round RT-PCR of the TCR CDR3 was HTBI. TCRdb fed the multiplex PCR reads into MiXCR, producing one record per CDR3 protein. The profile shows some 800,000 distinct CDR3 sequences, over 35% of them singletons. Sequencing used blood. The receptors derive from a young man with Graves' hyperthyroidism.

This clonotype appeared many times. This CDR3 is CSAPRQGVGAFF. The CDR3 DNA is TGCAGTGCTCCCCGACAGGGCGTTGGAGCTTTCTTT. V and J are TRBV20-1 and TRBJ1-1, with 7 nucleotides matching TRBD1. V was clipped by 5 bases and J by 10 bases; unmatched bases: 10. Germline values: CDR1 DFQATT, CDR2 SNEGSKA (reference sequence). This CDR3 comprises 12 residues.

Many counts were recorded for this clonotype. The chain carries TRBV7-9 and TRBJ2-6; no firm D call. The CDR3 runs to 17 residues. V gave up 4 bases and J gave up 0 bases, with 13 bases separating them. The germline V gene encodes CDR1 SEHNR and CDR2 FQNEAQ (reference sequence). Written as DNA, the CDR3 is TGTGCCAGCAGCTCGGACCTCCTAAGCTCTGGGGCCAACGTCCTGACTTTC. Protein product: CASSSDLLSSGANVLTF.

This clonotype was detected only a few times. The gene calls are TRBV20-1 and TRBJ1-1, with unresolved D. The ends were cut back, 6 bases at V and 0 bases at J, with 14 bases in the middle. Germline V CDR1 and CDR2: DFQATT, SNEGSKA (reference sequence). The CDR3 length is 14 residues. DNA for the CDR3: TGCAGTGCCCCCCCGCCGGGGATGAACACTGAAGCTTTCTTT. This codes for CSAPPPGMNTEAFF.

DNA of the CDR3: TGTGCCAGCAGTTTATTGGCAGATCTTAACTATGGCTACACCTTC. Protein: CASSLLADLNYGYTF. The chain has TRBV11-1 and TRBJ1-2, with D unresolved. CDR1 SGHAT and CDR2 FQDESV come from the germline V gene (reference sequence). The V and J ends lost 6 bases and 1 base respectively, with 15 bases between them. CDR3 size: 15 residues.

The chain recombines TRBV10-2 with TRBJ2-5; D might be TRBD1 (5 bases). Germline CDR1 is WSHSY and CDR2 is SAAADI. Deletions cut 0 bases from V and 2 bases from J, with 10 bases between. The CDR3 has 15 residues. The CDR3 loop reads CASSESGAPQETQYF. DNA of the CDR3: TGCGCCAGCAGTGAGTCAGGGGCGCCTCAAGAGACCCAGTACTTC.

The table lists this clonotype with a few counts. The J gene is TRBJ1-1, the V gene TRBV5-6; D is undetermined. Germline V gives CDR1 SGHDT, CDR2 YYEEEE. The CDR3 loop spans 13 amino acids. The V end lost 5 bases, the J end lost 0 bases, and 8 bases lay between the germline ends. The DNA for the CDR3 is TGTGCCAGCAGGGGCAGTTTGAACACTGAAGCTTTCTTT. Protein product: CASRGSLNTEAFF.

This clonotype was detected ten times or more. The chain recombines TRBV7-9 with TRBJ1-1, with D unresolved. The CDR3 is made up of 13 amino acids. Trimming shortened V by 5 bases and J by 7 bases, and 14 bases separated the two germline ends. Germline V CDR1 and CDR2: SEHNR, FQNEAQ (reference sequence). As DNA, the CDR3 is TGTGCCAGCAGCCGCACGGCAGGTTATGAAGCTTTCTTT. Protein: CASSRTAGYEAFF.

J is TRBJ2-7 and V is TRBV7-9; D gene ambiguous. The CDR3 sequence is 13 residues long. From germline, CDR1 is SEHNR and CDR2 FQNEAQ (reference sequence). Trimming took off 5 bases at V and 2 bases at J, with 10 bases between the two ends. The CDR3 sequence: CASSQENAYEQYF. As DNA, the CDR3 is TGTGCCAGCAGCCAAGAAAACGCCTACGAGCAGTACTTC. Using reference TRBV7-9 and TRBJ2-7 for the parts outside the CDR3, the full variable domain is DTGVSQNPRHKITKRGQNVTFRCDPISEHNRLYWYRQTLGQGPEFLTYFQNEAQLEKSRLLSDRFSAERPKGSFSTLEIQRTEQGDSAMYLCASSQENAYEQYFGPGTRLTVT.

This clonotype was counted at least ten times. The chain recombines TRBV7-9 with TRBJ2-7; TRBD2 might be the D (5 bases). V lost 4 bases and J lost 3, with 16 bases in between. This CDR3 contains 15 residues. In germline, CDR1 is SEHNR, CDR2 FQNEAQ (reference sequence). The CDR3 sequence: CASSSDPTTYYEQYF. CDR3 coding DNA: TGTGCCAGCAGCTCAGATCCGACTACCTACTACGAGCAGTACTTC.

The J gene is TRBJ2-5, the V gene TRBV24-1; 9 bases align to TRBD2. The J call is uncertain, as TRBJ2-1 better fits the DNA end. Germline CDR1 reads KGHDR; CDR2 reads SFDVKD. The CDR3 spans 11 residues. CDR3 bases: TGTGCCATCGGACTAGCGTCTGAGCAGTTCTTC. It yields the protein CAIGLASEQFF.